Shown below are 10 T cell receptor beta chains from a single sample sequenced in a study of T cell responses to AZD1222 COVID-19 vaccine. Only in-frame clones appear in the TCRdb table, and some are missing; sequencing was by immunoSEQ multiplex PCR. The data hold 100,000 to 150,000 clones, with 85% to 90% observed a single time. The sample was peripheral blood, taken 28 days after the second AZD1222 dose. Every receptor here comes from an adult who received the AZD1222 COVID-19 vaccine.

The V call is TRBV27, the J call TRBJ1-5; a possible D gene is TRBD1 (6 bases). V lost 8 bases to trimming and J lost 5 bases, with 10 bases between them. CDR3 length: 12 residues. The germline gives CDR1 MNHEY, CDR2 SMNVEV (reference sequence). CDR3 coding DNA: TGTGCCAGCGGGACATCTCATCAGCCCCAGCATTTT. Residues: CASGTSHQPQHF.

The chain carries TRBV29-1 and TRBJ1-4; D not certain. The CDR3 has 12 residues. V lost 7 bases and J 6 bases, leaving 12 bases between the germline ends. Germline CDR1 and CDR2: SQVTM and ANQGSEA. Written as DNA, the CDR3 is TGCAGCGCTCTCTGGGGTCATGAAAAACTGTTTTTT. Its protein product is CSALWGHEKLFF.

J is TRBJ1-5 and V is TRBV24-1; D unresolved. The V gene lost 7 bases and the J gene lost 0 bases, with 6 bases spanning the gap. CDR1 and CDR2 (germline): KGHDR, SFDVKD. The CDR3 extends over 13 amino acids. CDR3 amino acids: CATSRDSNQPQHF. Written as DNA, the CDR3 is TGTGCCACCAGCCGTGATAGCAATCAGCCCCAGCATTTT.

The chain recombines TRBV6-2 or TRBV6-3 with TRBJ2-7; D is unclear. The V end lost 5 bases, the J end lost 0 bases, and 2 bases lay between the germline ends. In germline, CDR1 is MNHEY, CDR2 SVGEGT. CDR3 length equals 11 residues. CDR3: CASSVSYEQYF. The DNA for the CDR3 is TGTGCCAGCAGTGTCTCCTACGAGCAGTACTTC.

This clone has just one count. The CDR3 DNA sequence: TGTGCCAGCAGCTTAGTCGAGGAAAAACTGTTTTTT. Amino acid sequence: CASSLVEEKLFF. The chain links TRBV7-9 to TRBJ1-4, with D unresolved. Germline V gives CDR1 SEHNR, CDR2 FQNEAQ (reference sequence). The ends were cut back, 1 base at V and 8 bases at J, with 5 bases in the middle. The CDR3 runs 12 residues.

The chain has TRBV19 and TRBJ1-5, with 7 bases matching TRBD1. Looked up from germline, CDR1 is LNHDA and CDR2 is SQIVND (reference sequence). This CDR3 is built from 14 residues. The V and J ends lost 5 bases and 6 bases, in that order; junction bases with no gene match: 7. The CDR3 reads CASSVYRGGQPQHF. CDR3 in DNA: TGTGCCAGTAGTGTATACAGGGGAGGTCAGCCCCAGCATTTT.

J is TRBJ2-1 and V is TRBV6-5, with D unresolved. CDR1 and CDR2 from the germline V gene are MNHEY and SVGAGI. V shed 4 bases and J shed 12 bases, with 10 bases lying between them. The CDR3 consists of 11 residues. CDR3 region: CASSSLVGQFF. The CDR3 bases are TGTGCCAGCAGTTCGCTAGTAGGGCAGTTCTTC.

To note about this clone: The same CDR3 arises from other DNA sequences in this sample as well. The chain employs TRBV7-2 and TRBJ1-2; 9 positions agree with TRBD1. The CDR3 has 14 amino acids. The J segment lost 2 bases and the V segment lost 5 bases, leaving 3 bases of the junction unmatched. The germline gives CDR1 SGHTA, CDR2 FQGNSA. CDR3 sequence reads: CASSRDRVNYGYTF. In DNA form, the CDR3 reads TGTGCCAGCAGCCGGGACAGGGTGAACTATGGCTACACCTTC.

Only a few counts were recorded for this clone. This rearrangement joins TRBV7-6 to TRBJ1-2; TRBD1 aligns across 7 bases. The CDR3 has 15 amino acids. Losses at the gene ends were 0 bases for V and 5 bases for J; bases not matched to a gene: 6. Germline V gene sequence: CDR1 SGHVS, CDR2 FNYEAQ. DNA of the CDR3: TGTGCCAGCAGCTTAGCGGCAGGGGGGGAGTATGGCTACACCTTC. Amino acid sequence: CASSLAAGGEYGYTF.

The V call is TRBV6-5, the J call TRBJ1-5, with D hard to call. The length of the CDR3 is 13 residues. Germline loops: CDR1 MNHEY, CDR2 SVGAGI. Deletions cut 8 bases from V and 3 bases from J, with 11 bases between. The CDR3, as DNA: TGTGCCAGCGGGTGGGAATCCAATCAGCCCCAGCATTTT. Translating it yields CASGWESNQPQHF.